This T cell receptor beta chain was retrieved from a study of neurological immune-mediated disorders. This clonotype was seen a handful of times. Its antigen is unknown. Whole-study results and caveats: On phylogenetic grouping, the repertoires of 18 of 34 multiple sclerosis patients fell within one related-CDR3 cluster, constituting a possible signature. The multiple sclerosis repertoire cluster was not associated with any clinical or MRI feature, with the authors stating that larger cohorts are needed.

TCRdb reprocessed the 5' RACE reads via MiXCR and lists one record per CDR3 protein. The sample contains 60,000 to 85,000 distinct CDR3 sequences, around 5% of which appear only once. This CDR3 spans 13 amino acids. Germline values: CDR1 GTSNPN, CDR2 SVGIG (reference sequence). V shed 0 bases and J 7 bases; nucleotides not matched to a gene: 3. V and J are TRBV30 and TRBJ2-3; 8 bases are a match to TRBD2. The sequenced sample consisted of PBMCs. The sequence derives from a young man with multiple sclerosis. The CDR3: CAWSVRGGNTQYF. As DNA, the CDR3 is TGTGCCTGGAGTGTACGGGGGGGGAATACGCAGTATTTT. The whole variable domain, remainder taken from reference TRBV30 and TRBJ2-3, is SQTIHQWPATLVQPVGSPLSLECTVEGTSNPNLYWYRQAAGRGLQLLFYSVGIGQISSEVPQNLSASRPQDRQFILSSKKLLLSDSGFYLCAWSVRGGNTQYFGPGTRLTVL.